This TCR beta chain was found in a study of cytomegalovirus exposure and HLA in healthy donors. This PCR relied on a set of 60 Vbeta primers and 13 Jbeta primers. Profiled with immunoSEQ multiplex PCR; TCRdb holds only in-frame clones, not every one. Of hundreds of thousands of clones in the sample, around 80% were seen once. J was trimmed by 11 bases and V by 4 bases; bases with no gene match: 10. The CDR3 has 15 amino acids. The germline V gene encodes CDR1 MNHEY and CDR2 SVGAGI. V gene TRBV6-5 combines with J gene TRBJ2-1, with 11 positions matching TRBD2. The source is a boy under 10 years old in good health and CMV-seronegative. Sequences were obtained from PBMCs. Here the CDR3 reads CASSFLAGGLPQQFF. Here the CDR3 DNA reads TGTGCCAGCAGTTTTCTAGCGGGAGGTTTACCGCAGCAGTTCTTC.